The rows below give T cell receptor beta chains drawn from one sample of a study of radiation and T cells in renal cell carcinoma. TCRdb's copy holds only in-frame clones and misses some; the assay was immunoSEQ multiplex PCR. The sample lists tens of thousands of clones, approximately 80% seen once, with approximately 40% in the top ten. Here the sequenced sample was blood, taken from a patient whose treatment included radiotherapy and nephrectomy. These receptor sequences come from a man aged 55 to 70 with renal cell carcinoma. Both conserved end residues are part of each CDR3. Each record gives: J gene, clone size, D gene, CDR3 length, V gene, CDR3 protein, CDR3 DNA. A D gene is named only where the DNA matches it firmly. Clone size is given for some rows only: seen once, a few or many times, or a class if the clone is expanded.

TRBJ2-7 | . | . | 15 | TRBV11-1 | CASSLAGGTAYEQYF | TGTGCCAGCAGCTTAGCGGGGGGGACAGCCTACGAGCAGTACTTC
TRBJ1-3 | few | . | 11 | TRBV29-1 | CSVEAGDTIYF | TGCAGCGTTGAAGCAGGGGACACCATATATTTT
TRBJ1-6 | . | . | 15 | TRBV5-1 | CASTTNSNNNSPLHF | TGCGCCAGCACCACTAACAGTAATAATAATTCACCCCTCCACTTT
TRBJ1-1 | . | . | 15 | TRBV4-1 | CASSRTRRGNTEAFF | TGCGCCAGCAGCCGAACCCGCAGGGGGAACACTGAAGCTTTCTTT
TRBJ2-7 | few | TRBD2 | 15 | TRBV5-1 | CASSLWTSGNYEQYF | TGCGCCAGCAGCTTGTGGACTAGCGGGAATTACGAGCAGTACTTC
TRBJ2-7 | once | . | 13 | TRBV7-9 | CASSFTPGYEQYF | TGTGCCAGCAGCTTTACCCCAGGCTACGAGCAGTACTTC
TRBJ2-1 | . | . | 13 | TRBV7-2 | CASSSLLVDEQFF | TGTGCCAGCAGCTCCCTACTAGTTGACGAGCAGTTCTTC
TRBJ2-3 | . | . | 16 | TRBV4-2 | CASRHRQGQGTDTQYF | TGTGCCAGCAGACACAGGCAGGGCCAGGGCACAGATACGCAGTATTTT
TRBJ1-5 | . | . | 16 | TRBV2 | CASSEYQPGPNQPQHF | TGTGCCAGCAGTGAATATCAACCGGGGCCGAATCAGCCCCAGCATTTT
TRBJ2-3 | . | . | 12 | TRBV30 | CAWSPNIDTQYF | TGTGCCTGGAGTCCGAACATAGATACGCAGTATTTT
TRBJ1-5 | once | . | 18 | TRBV7-8 | CASSLSLDSNFYNQPQHF | TGTGCCAGCAGCTTAAGTTTGGACAGCAATTTTTACAATCAGCCCCAGCATTTT
TRBJ2-7 | . | . | 11 | TRBV20-1 | CSAGVVYEQYF | TGCAGTGCTGGGGTGGTCTACGAGCAGTACTTC
TRBJ2-1 | once | TRBD2 | 16 | TRBV5-4 | CASSPEGAGDYNEQFF | TGTGCCAGCAGCCCGGAGGGAGCGGGAGACTACAATGAGCAGTTCTTC
TRBJ2-5 | few | . | 16 | TRBV21-1 | CASSKPTSGRSETQYF | TGTGCCAGCAGCAAACCAACTAGCGGGAGATCGGAGACCCAGTACTTC
TRBJ1-2 | few | TRBD1 | 14 | TRBV5-1 | CASSRTQGAEGYTF | TGCGCCAGCAGCCGAACACAGGGGGCGGAAGGCTACACCTTC
TRBJ2-3 | . | TRBD2 | 16 | TRBV5-1 | CASSLLAGGLADTQYF | TGCGCCAGCAGCTTGTTAGCGGGAGGGCTCGCAGATACGCAGTATTTT
TRBJ2-5 | few | . | 14 | TRBV25-1 | CASSWQGRGETQYF | TGTGCCAGCAGCTGGCAGGGGCGCGGAGAGACCCAGTACTTC
TRBJ2-5 | . | TRBD1 | 16 | TRBV5-6 | CASSETGGVRQETQYF | TGTGCCAGCAGCGAAACAGGGGGCGTAAGGCAAGAGACCCAGTACTTC
TRBJ2-1 | . | . | 12 | TRBV5-5 | CASSPNYGEQFF | TGTGCCAGCAGCCCAAATTACGGTGAGCAGTTCTTC
TRBJ2-2 | . | . | 13 | TRBV6-5 | CASIRQDTGELFF | TGTGCCAGCATCCGACAGGACACCGGGGAGCTGTTTTTT
TRBJ2-5 | . | . | 14 | TRBV7-9 | CASSPFSGGETQYF | TGTGCCAGCAGCCCCTTCAGCGGAGGAGAGACCCAGTACTTC
TRBJ1-1 | . | . | 16 | TRBV7-9 | CASRPGPYFMNTEAFF | TGTGCCAGCAGGCCAGGGCCTTACTTTATGAACACTGAAGCTTTCTTT
TRBJ1-4 | . | . | 13 | TRBV5-1 | CASSPGPNEKLFF | TGCGCCAGCAGCCCGGGACCAAATGAAAAACTGTTTTTT
TRBJ2-6 | . | TRBD2 | 21 | TRBV5-1 | CASSFYITTSGRDSGANVLTF | TGCGCCAGCAGCTTCTACATAACGACTAGCGGGAGGGACTCTGGGGCCAACGTCCTGACTTTC
TRBJ2-1 | . | . | 13 | TRBV6-5 | CASSPHSDSAQFF | TGTGCCAGCAGCCCTCATAGCGACTCTGCCCAGTTCTTC
TRBJ2-1 | . | . | 10 | TRBV2 | CASGGNEQFF | TGTGCCAGCGGGGGGAATGAGCAGTTCTTC
TRBJ1-2 | few | TRBD1 | 18 | TRBV5-4 | CASSMGPGQTFINYGYTF | TGTGCCAGCAGCATGGGGCCGGGACAGACTTTTATTAACTATGGCTACACCTTC
TRBJ2-3 | . | . | 12 | TRBV9 | CASEADTDTQYF | TGTGCCAGCGAAGCTGACACAGATACGCAGTATTTT
TRBJ2-2 | . | . | 12 | TRBV5-5 | CASSLMGGELFF | TGTGCCAGCAGCCTTATGGGCGGGGAGCTGTTTTTT
TRBJ2-3 | . | . | 14 | TRBV5-1 | CASSLAGTTDTQYF | TGCGCCAGCAGCTTGGCGGGCACCACAGATACGCAGTATTTT
TRBJ1-5 | . | . | 14 | TRBV9 | CASSVGASNQPQHF | TGTGCCAGCAGCGTGGGGGCTAGCAATCAGCCCCAGCATTTT
TRBJ1-2 | . | . | 11 | TRBV7-9 | CASSLDGSYTF | TGTGCCAGCAGCTTAGACGGTTCCTACACCTTC
TRBJ1-3 | . | TRBD1 | 16 | TRBV7-2 | CASSYGQGRSGNTIYF | TGTGCCAGCAGCTACGGACAGGGGCGATCAGGAAACACCATATATTTT
TRBJ1-5 | . | TRBD1 | 18 | TRBV19 | CASSFRHPDRGFTQPQHF | TGTGCCAGTAGTTTCAGACACCCGGACAGGGGCTTCACTCAGCCCCAGCATTTT
TRBJ2-3 | . | . | 14 | TRBV10-1 | CASSESRDGDTQYF | TGCGCCAGCAGTGAGTCTCGGGACGGAGATACGCAGTATTTT
TRBJ1-5 | . | . | 14 | TRBV27 | CASTPGGASQPQHF | TGTGCCAGCACCCCGGGGGGCGCGAGTCAGCCCCAGCATTTT
TRBJ2-3 | few | TRBD2 | 16 | TRBV11-1 | CASSFVLAGGTDTQYF | TGTGCCAGCAGCTTTGTGCTAGCGGGAGGGACAGATACGCAGTATTTT
TRBJ1-1 | . | . | 14 | TRBV7-9 | CASSRQAENTEAFF | TGTGCCAGCAGCCGACAGGCTGAGAACACTGAAGCTTTCTTT
TRBJ2-7 | . | . | 15 | TRBV19 | CASSISREGYYEQYF | TGTGCCAGTAGTATCTCCCGGGAAGGGTACTACGAGCAGTACTTC
TRBJ1-5 | once | . | 12 | TRBV10-3 | CAISPNNWPQHF | TGTGCCATCAGCCCAAACAATTGGCCCCAGCATTTT
TRBJ1-4 | few | . | 15 | TRBV11-2 | CASSLIVLRGEKLFF | TGTGCCAGCAGCTTAATAGTGCTCCGGGGAGAAAAACTGTTTTTT
TRBJ2-6 | . | . | 16 | TRBV15 | CATSRGDHSGANVLTF | TGTGCCACCAGCCGCGGGGACCACTCTGGGGCCAACGTCCTGACTTTC
TRBJ2-7 | . | TRBD1 | 16 | TRBV15 | CATSPPDHVAGGEQYF | TGTGCCACCAGCCCACCAGACCACGTGGCAGGGGGCGAGCAGTACTTC
TRBJ2-3 | . | TRBD1 | 16 | TRBV19 | CASSPQRTGSTDTQYF | TGTGCCAGTAGTCCACAAAGGACAGGTAGCACAGATACGCAGTATTTT
TRBJ2-3 | . | TRBD2 | 10 | TRBV2 | CASGREGQYF | TGTGCCAGCGGGAGGGAGGGGCAGTATTTT